This TCR beta chain stems from a study of beta chain features in type 1 diabetes. Findings of the study overall: TCRB CDR3 length was moderately but significantly reduced in all four CD4+ subsets of Type 1 diabetes patients.

CDR1 is MNHEY and CDR2 is SMNVEV in the germline V gene (reference sequence). The CDR3 extends over 12 amino acids. V lost 4 bases to trimming and J lost 8 bases, with 11 bases between them. This clone has ten or more counts. Its target is not known. TCRB transcripts that were expressed got sequenced, as all of the isolated RNA had been reverse transcribed. Clones were sequenced by immunoSEQ multiplex PCR, and TCRdb holds only the in-frame ones, with some missing. The table lists about 160,000 clones, roughly 10% of them singletons. V gene TRBV27 combines with J gene TRBJ1-2, with D possibly matching TRBD1 (6 bases). This TCR derives from a woman in her twenties or thirties with type 1 diabetes. Sequencing was carried out using central memory CD4+ T cells from blood. CDR3 sequence reads: CASSSAGVGYTF. The CDR3 coding sequence is TGTGCCAGCAGTTCCGCAGGGGTCGGCTACACCTTC.